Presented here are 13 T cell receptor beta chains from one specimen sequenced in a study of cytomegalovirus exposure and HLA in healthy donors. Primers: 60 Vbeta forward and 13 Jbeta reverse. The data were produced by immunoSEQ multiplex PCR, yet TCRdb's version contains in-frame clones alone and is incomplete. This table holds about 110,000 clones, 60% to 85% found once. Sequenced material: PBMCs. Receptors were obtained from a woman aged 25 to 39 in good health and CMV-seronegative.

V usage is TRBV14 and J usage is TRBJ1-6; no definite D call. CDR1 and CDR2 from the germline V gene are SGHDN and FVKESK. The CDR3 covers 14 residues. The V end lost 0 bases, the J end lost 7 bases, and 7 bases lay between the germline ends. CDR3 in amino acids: CASSQDFTNSPLHF. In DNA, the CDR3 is TGTGCCAGCAGCCAAGATTTTACAAATTCACCCCTCCACTTT. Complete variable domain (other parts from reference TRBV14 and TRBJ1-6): EAGVTQFPSHSVIEKGQTVTLRCDPISGHDNLYWYRRVMGKEIKFLLHFVKESKQDESGMPNNRFLAERTGGTYSTLKVQPAELEDSGVYFCASSQDFTNSPLHFGNGTRLTVT.

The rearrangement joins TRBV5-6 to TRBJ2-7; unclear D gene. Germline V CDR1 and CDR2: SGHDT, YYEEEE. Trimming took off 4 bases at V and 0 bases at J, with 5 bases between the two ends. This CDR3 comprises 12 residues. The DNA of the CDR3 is TGTGCCAGCAGCGCGTTCTCCTACGAGCAGTACTTC. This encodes CASSAFSYEQYF.

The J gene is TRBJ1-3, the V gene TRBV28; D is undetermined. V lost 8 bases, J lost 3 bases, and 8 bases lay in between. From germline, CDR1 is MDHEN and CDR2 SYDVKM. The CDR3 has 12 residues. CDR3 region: CASDQDGNTIYF. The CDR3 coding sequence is TGTGCCAGCGATCAGGATGGAAACACCATATATTTT.

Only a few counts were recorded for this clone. As DNA, the CDR3 is TGTGCCAGCAGTGCGACTAGCGGGACTTACAATGAGCAGTTCTTC. It yields the protein CASSATSGTYNEQFF. The gene calls are TRBV6-5 and TRBJ2-1; 11 nucleotides align to TRBD2. The CDR3 is made up of 15 amino acids. Per germline, CDR1 MNHEY and CDR2 SVGAGI. V was clipped by 5 bases and J by 4 bases; unmatched bases: 4.

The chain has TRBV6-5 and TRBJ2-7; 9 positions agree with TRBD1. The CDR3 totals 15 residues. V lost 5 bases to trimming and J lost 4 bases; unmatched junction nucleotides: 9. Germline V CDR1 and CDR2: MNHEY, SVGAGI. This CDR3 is CASSPRQGGIYEQYF. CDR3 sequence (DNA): TGTGCCAGCAGTCCGAGACAGGGGGGGATTTACGAGCAGTACTTC.

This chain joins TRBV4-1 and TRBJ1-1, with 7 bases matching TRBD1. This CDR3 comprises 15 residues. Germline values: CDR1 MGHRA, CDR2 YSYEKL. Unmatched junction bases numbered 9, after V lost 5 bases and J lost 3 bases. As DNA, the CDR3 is TGCGCCAGCAGCACCCGACAGGGTACGGACACTGAAGCTTTCTTT. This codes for CASSTRQGTDTEAFF.

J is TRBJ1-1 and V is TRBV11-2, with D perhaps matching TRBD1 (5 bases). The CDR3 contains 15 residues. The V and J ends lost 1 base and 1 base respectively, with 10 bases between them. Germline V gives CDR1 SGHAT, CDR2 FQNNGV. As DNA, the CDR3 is TGTGCCAGCAGCTTAGTTCGGGGGAAGAACACTGAAGCTTTCTTT. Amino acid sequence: CASSLVRGKNTEAFF.

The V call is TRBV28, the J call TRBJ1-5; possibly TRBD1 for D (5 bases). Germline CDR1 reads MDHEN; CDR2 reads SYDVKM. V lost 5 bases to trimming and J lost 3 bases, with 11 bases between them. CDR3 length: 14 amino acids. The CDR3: CASSPTAFNQPQHF. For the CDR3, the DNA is TGTGCCAGCAGTCCGACAGCGTTCAATCAGCCCCAGCATTTT.

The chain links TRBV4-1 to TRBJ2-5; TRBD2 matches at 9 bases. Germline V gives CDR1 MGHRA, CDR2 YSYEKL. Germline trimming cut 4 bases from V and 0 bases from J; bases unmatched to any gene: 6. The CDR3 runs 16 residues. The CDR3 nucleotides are TGCGCCAGCAGCCGAGATAGCGGGAGCTACCAAGAGACCCAGTACTTC. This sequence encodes CASSRDSGSYQETQYF.

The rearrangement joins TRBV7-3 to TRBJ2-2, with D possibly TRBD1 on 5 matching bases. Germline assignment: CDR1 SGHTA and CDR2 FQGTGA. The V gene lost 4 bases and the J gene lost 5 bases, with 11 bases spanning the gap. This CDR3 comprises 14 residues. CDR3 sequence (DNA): TGTGCCAGCAGCTACTGGCAGGGAACCGGGGAGCTGTTTTTT. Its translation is CASSYWQGTGELFF.

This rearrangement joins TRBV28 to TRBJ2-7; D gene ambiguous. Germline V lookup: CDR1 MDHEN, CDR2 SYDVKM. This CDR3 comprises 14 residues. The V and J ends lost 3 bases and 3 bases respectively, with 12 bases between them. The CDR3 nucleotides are TGTGCCAGCAGTTTCATCTCACTTAACTACGAGCAGTACTTC. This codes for CASSFISLNYEQYF.

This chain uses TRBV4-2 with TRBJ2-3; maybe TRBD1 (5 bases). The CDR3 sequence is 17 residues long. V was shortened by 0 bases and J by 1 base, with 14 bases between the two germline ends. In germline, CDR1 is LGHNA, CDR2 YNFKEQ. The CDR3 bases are TGTGCCAGCAGCCAAGATGGGGCAGGGTTGGGCACAGATACGCAGTATTTT. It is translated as CASSQDGAGLGTDTQYF.

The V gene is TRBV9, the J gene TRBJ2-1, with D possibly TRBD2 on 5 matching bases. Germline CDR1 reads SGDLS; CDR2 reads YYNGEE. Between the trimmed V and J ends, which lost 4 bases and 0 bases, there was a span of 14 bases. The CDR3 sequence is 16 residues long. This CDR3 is CASSSGVISSYNEQFF. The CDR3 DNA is TGTGCCAGCAGCTCCGGGGTCATTAGCTCCTACAATGAGCAGTTCTTC.